A selection of T cell receptor beta chains follows, all from one sample in a study of blood T cell repertoires in COVID-19. The protocol was immunoSEQ multiplex PCR, while the TCRdb copy is restricted to in-frame clones and leaves out a portion. This sample has some 500,000 clones, with around nine tenths found just once. Sequencing was carried out using PBMCs or T cells enriched from blood (not recorded which). The receptors were sampled from a woman between 40 and 55 years old who had recovered from COVID-19. Both conserved end residues are part of each CDR3. The order of the fields is V gene, D gene, J gene, clone size, CDR3 protein, CDR3 DNA. D genes are given only for firm matches. Some rows mark clone size as missing; the rest say once, few, many or name a class of expanded clone.

TRBV4-2	TRBD1	TRBJ1-3	NA	CASRRRDRENTIYF	TGTGCCAGCAGGCGAAGGGACAGGGAAAACACCATATATTTT
TRBV11-1	NA	TRBJ2-5	NA	CASSPRVRETQYF	TGTGCCAGCAGCCCCAGGGTCCGGGAGACCCAGTACTTC
TRBV18	TRBD1	TRBJ1-2	few	CASSPSGQPYGYTF	TGTGCCAGCTCCCCGTCGGGACAGCCTTATGGCTACACCTTC
TRBV6-2/TRBV6-3	TRBD1	TRBJ1-6	NA	CASSHTTTGMLVNSPLHF	TGTGCCAGCAGCCATACAACGACAGGGATGTTGGTTAATTCACCCCTCCACTTT
TRBV29-1	NA	TRBJ1-2	few	CSVEGSPVGGEYYGYTF	TGCAGCGTTGAAGGGTCCCCCGTGGGCGGGGAATACTATGGCTACACCTTC
TRBV5-6	NA	TRBJ2-7	NA	CASSLELDSSSYEQYF	TGTGCCAGCAGCTTAGAACTGGACAGCAGCTCCTACGAGCAGTACTTC
TRBV4-1	TRBD2	TRBJ2-1	NA	CASSVTSGRHDEQFF	TGCGCCAGCAGCGTAACTAGCGGGCGCCACGATGAGCAGTTCTTC
TRBV11-3	NA	TRBJ1-1	NA	CASSLMGGNTEAFF	TGTGCCAGCAGCTTAATGGGGGGGAACACTGAAGCTTTCTTT
TRBV19	NA	TRBJ1-5	NA	CASSQRGQTYQPQHF	TGTGCCAGTAGCCAAAGGGGTCAGACTTATCAGCCCCAGCATTTT
TRBV18	NA	TRBJ2-7	NA	CASSPREVLDEQYF	TGTGCCAGCTCACCACGGGAGGTCCTAGACGAGCAGTACTTC
TRBV5-1	NA	TRBJ1-4	NA	CASSWRVGADEKLFF	TGCGCCAGCAGCTGGAGGGTTGGGGCAGATGAAAAACTGTTTTTT
TRBV21-1	NA	TRBJ2-7	NA	CASSKPSPAGDYEQYF	TGTGCCAGCAGCAAACCCTCTCCAGCGGGCGACTACGAGCAGTACTTC
TRBV18	NA	TRBJ1-2	NA	CASSPFITGQPNYGYTF	TGTGCCAGCTCACCATTTATAACTGGACAGCCTAACTATGGCTACACCTTC
TRBV10-3	NA	TRBJ2-2	NA	CAIREGHGPGELFF	TGTGCCATCAGGGAGGGACACGGACCCGGGGAGCTGTTTTTT
TRBV7-6	TRBD2	TRBJ2-1	once	CASSRASGSSYNEQFF	TGTGCCAGCAGCCGAGCTAGCGGGAGCTCCTACAATGAGCAGTTCTTC
TRBV24-1	TRBD1	TRBJ1-2	NA	CATSDSTGQAFYTF	TGTGCCACCAGTGATTCTACCGGACAGGCATTCTACACCTTC
TRBV7-2	NA	TRBJ1-1	NA	CASSLGQVNTEAFF	TGTGCCAGCAGCTTAGGACAAGTGAACACTGAAGCTTTCTTT
TRBV6-5	TRBD1	TRBJ1-5	few	CASSPGQGDNQPQHF	TGTGCCAGCAGTCCCGGACAGGGGGACAATCAGCCCCAGCATTTT
TRBV10-3	NA	TRBJ1-4	once	CAISESTNEKLFF	TGTGCCATCAGTGAGTCGACAAATGAAAAACTGTTTTTT
TRBV3-1/TRBV3-2	TRBD1	TRBJ1-4	NA	CASSQNRGGEKLFF	TGTGCCAGCAGCCAGAACAGGGGCGGTGAAAAACTGTTTTTT
TRBV5-6	NA	TRBJ1-1	few	CASSSARDKNTEAFF	TGTGCCAGCAGCAGCGCCCGGGACAAGAACACTGAAGCTTTCTTT
TRBV5-1	TRBD2	TRBJ2-3	NA	CASAAPLAGGTDTQYF	TGCGCCAGCGCGGCTCCCCTAGCGGGGGGCACAGATACGCAGTATTTT
TRBV6-5	TRBD1	TRBJ1-2	NA	CASRIPGQGFGYTF	TGTGCCAGCAGGATACCGGGACAGGGATTTGGCTACACCTTC
TRBV10-1	TRBD2	TRBJ2-2	NA	CASSEIRTSGGTGELFF	TGCGCCAGCAGTGAGATCCGGACTAGCGGAGGGACCGGGGAGCTGTTTTTT
TRBV7-9	TRBD1	TRBJ2-2	once	CASSSHGTGANTGELFF	TGTGCCAGCAGCTCTCACGGGACAGGGGCGAACACCGGGGAGCTGTTTTTT
TRBV2	TRBD2	TRBJ2-2	NA	CASSPREGVGTGELFF	TGTGCCAGCAGCCCTCGGGAGGGGGTAGGCACCGGGGAGCTGTTTTTT
TRBV2	NA	TRBJ1-2	few	CASSEYRRGYGYTF	TGTGCCAGCAGTGAGTACAGACGGGGCTATGGCTACACCTTC
TRBV27	NA	TRBJ2-7	NA	CASILRYGQPYEQYF	TGTGCCAGCATCCTAAGATACGGACAGCCCTACGAGCAGTACTTC
TRBV6-5	TRBD2	TRBJ2-7	NA	CASSGTSRGYEQYF	TGTGCCAGCAGCGGGACTAGTAGGGGCTACGAGCAGTACTTC
TRBV11-3	TRBD2	TRBJ2-3	NA	CASVTLPQTSGFFTDTQYF	TGTGCCAGCGTAACCCTGCCCCAAACTAGCGGGTTTTTTACAGATACGCAGTATTTT
TRBV10-1	TRBD1	TRBJ2-7	NA	CASSESATGGSYEQYF	TGCGCCAGCAGTGAGTCTGCGACAGGGGGATCTTACGAGCAGTACTTC
TRBV3-1/TRBV3-2	NA	TRBJ1-1	NA	CASTGAGTEAFF	TGTGCCAGCACAGGGGCAGGCACTGAAGCTTTCTTT
TRBV7-9	NA	TRBJ1-1	NA	CASSNQYTEAFF	TGTGCCAGCAGCAATCAGTACACTGAAGCTTTCTTT
TRBV3-1/TRBV3-2	NA	TRBJ1-1	NA	CASSSRDTSEAFF	TGTGCCAGCAGCTCACGGGACACCTCTGAAGCTTTCTTT
TRBV24-1	TRBD2	TRBJ2-1	NA	CATSDPTQRDPYNEQFF	TGTGCCACCAGTGACCCCACTCAGCGGGACCCATACAATGAGCAGTTCTTC
TRBV4-2	NA	TRBJ1-6	NA	CASSQDRQGSGSPLHF	TGTGCCAGCAGCCAAGATCGGCAGGGAAGTGGCTCACCCCTCCACTTT
TRBV9	NA	TRBJ2-7	NA	CASSVGHSVSYEQYF	TGTGCCAGCAGCGTGGGACACTCTGTCTCCTACGAGCAGTACTTC
TRBV5-1	NA	TRBJ1-2	NA	CASSLYQGNYGYTF	TGCGCCAGCAGCTTGTACCAGGGCAACTATGGCTACACCTTC
TRBV30	NA	TRBJ1-2	once	CAWRGAGTNGYTF	TGTGCCTGGAGGGGGGCAGGAACAAATGGCTACACCTTC
TRBV18	TRBD1	TRBJ2-3	NA	CASSVPWDRPPTDTQYF	TGTGCCAGCTCCGTCCCCTGGGACAGACCTCCCACAGATACGCAGTATTTT
TRBV6-4	NA	TRBJ1-2	NA	CASSDLYGYTF	TGTGCCAGCAGTGACCTGTATGGCTACACCTTC
TRBV27	TRBD1	TRBJ1-2	NA	CASSPNIRGRNYGYTF	TGTGCCAGCAGTCCCAACATAAGGGGGCGCAACTATGGCTACACCTTC
TRBV5-8	TRBD1	TRBJ1-1	NA	CASSRRGQGRTEAFF	TGTGCCAGCAGCCGGAGGGGACAGGGTAGAACTGAAGCTTTCTTT
TRBV24-1	TRBD2	TRBJ2-3	NA	CATSPLTSGSATDTQYF	TGTGCCACCAGCCCCCTGACTAGCGGGAGTGCCACAGATACGCAGTATTTT
TRBV3-1/TRBV3-2	NA	TRBJ1-2	NA	CASSQGRTLSYGYTF	TGTGCCAGCAGTCAGGGCCGGACCCTTAGCTATGGCTACACCTTC
TRBV12-3/TRBV12-4	TRBD1	TRBJ2-7	NA	CASSPTGEWEQYF	TGTGCCAGCAGCCCAACAGGGGAGTGGGAGCAGTACTTC
TRBV7-2	NA	TRBJ1-2	NA	CASSIRDRSTFGYTF	TGTGCCAGCAGCATTAGAGACAGGTCCACGTTTGGCTACACCTTC
TRBV5-5	NA	TRBJ1-3	NA	CASSLGGQGGNTIYF	TGTGCCAGCAGCTTGGGCGGGCAAGGAGGAAACACCATATATTTT
TRBV10-3	NA	TRBJ1-6	NA	CAIRAQNSYNSPLHF	TGTGCCATCAGGGCCCAGAACTCCTATAATTCACCCCTCCACTTT
TRBV21-1	NA	TRBJ2-1	NA	CASSKAQRRLAGVNEQFF	TGTGCCAGCAGCAAAGCGCAGAGGAGACTAGCGGGAGTGAATGAGCAGTTCTTC
TRBV5-1	NA	TRBJ2-1	NA	CASSPGQNEQFF	TGCGCCAGCAGCCCTGGACAGAATGAGCAGTTCTTC
TRBV19	TRBD1	TRBJ1-2	NA	CASSIDPGRGNYGYTF	TGTGCCAGTAGTATAGATCCGGGCAGGGGGAACTATGGCTACACCTTC